The next 10 T cell receptor beta chains were all read from a single sample in a study of neurological immune-mediated disorders (dated by TCRdb to 2018 to 2020). Library method: 5' RACE. TCRdb lists the instrument as Illumina HiSeq 2500. The public reads were reanalyzed by TCRdb: fastp trimming at Q25, MiXCR alignment, in-frame beta chains only. Entries that share a CDR3 protein sequence are merged under the most common genes and DNA. Across this sample there are just under 60,000 distinct CDR3 sequences, with 2% to 3% seen only once. The ten biggest clones cover 2.5% to 3.5% of the sample. Sequenced: PBMCs. All receptors derive from a man aged 45-60 years with multiple sclerosis.

This clonotype was counted many times. The rearrangement joins TRBV29-1 to TRBJ2-7, with 11 bases identical to TRBD2. Germline CDR1 reads SQVTM; CDR2 reads ANQGSEA. V lost 6 bases to trimming and J lost 4 bases; unmatched junction nucleotides: 2. This CDR3 comprises 12 residues. CDR3 residues: CSVRLAGYEQYF. The CDR3 DNA reads TGCAGCGTCCGACTAGCGGGGTACGAGCAGTACTTC.

This clonotype was seen repeatedly, ten times or more. The chain carries TRBV30 and TRBJ1-1; 7 nucleotides match TRBD1. V shed 2 bases, J shed 8 bases, and the junction held 5 bases outside the gene matches. CDR1 and CDR2 from the germline V gene are GTSNPN and SVGIG (reference sequence). This CDR3 has 12 residues. In DNA, the CDR3 is TGTGCCTGGAGTCCTACGACAGGGGAAGCTTTCTTT. Protein: CAWSPTTGEAFF.

This clonotype was detected ten times or more. This chain joins TRBV27 and TRBJ1-6, with D possibly being TRBD1 (6 bases). This CDR3 contains 17 residues. Germline loops: CDR1 MNHEY, CDR2 SMNVEV (reference sequence). Trimming left V 5 bases short and J 0 bases short, with 14 bases between. The CDR3, as DNA: TGTGCCAGCAGTATGGGACACCAGAGCTCCTATAATTCACCCCTCCACTTT. This encodes CASSMGHQSSYNSPLHF.

This clonotype has a count of ten or more. The CDR3 carries no conserved terminal phenylalanine or tryptophan, so it likely arises from a read error. The rearrangement links TRBV7-9 to TRBJ2-4; D is unclear. Germline CDR1 and CDR2: SEHNR and FQNEAQ (reference sequence). Trimming removed 4 bases at V and 0 bases at J, with 22 bases between. The CDR3 sequence is 19 residues long. DNA of the CDR3: TGTGCCAGCAGCTCCTTGACCCCCGGCTGGGAACTAGCCAAAAACATTCAGTACTGC. Protein: CASSSLTPGWELAKNIQYC.

This clonotype was found many times. CDR3 DNA: TGCAGTGCGCGAACAGGGGGCACTCAGCCCCAGCATTTT. Encoded protein: CSARTGGTQPQHF. J is TRBJ1-5 and V is TRBV20-1; 9 bases map to TRBD1. This CDR3 comprises 13 residues. The V gene end was trimmed by 6 bases and the J gene end by 6 bases; junction bases not matched to a gene: 6. In germline, CDR1 is DFQATT, CDR2 SNEGSKA (reference sequence).

This clonotype was counted many times. This sequence joins TRBV20-1 and TRBJ2-6; D is undetermined. Germline V gives CDR1 DFQATT, CDR2 SNEGSKA (reference sequence). V was shortened by 0 bases and J by 3 bases, with 12 bases between the two germline ends. This CDR3 is 16 amino acids long. The CDR3 reads CSARDRDPGGANVLTF. As DNA, the CDR3 is TGCAGTGCTAGAGATCGAGACCCCGGTGGGGCCAACGTCCTGACTTTC.

This clonotype was seen many times. V is TRBV7-2 and J is TRBJ2-7; the D gene could be TRBD1 or TRBD2 (5 bases each). With 0 bases removed from V and 3 bases from J, the gap between germline ends came to 9 bases. There are 14 residues in the CDR3. Germline values: CDR1 SGHTA, CDR2 FQGNSA. This CDR3 reads CASSLAGDDYEQYF. The CDR3 DNA follows: TGTGCCAGCAGCTTAGCGGGGGATGACTACGAGCAGTACTTC.

This clonotype was picked up many times. The chain couples TRBV18 to TRBJ2-7; 8 nucleotides align to TRBD1. Germline CDR1 is KGHSH and CDR2 is LQKENI. This CDR3 has 14 amino acids. Trimming at V came to 1 base and at J to 5 bases, leaving 4 bases not matched to a gene. This CDR3 is CASSPRTGGHEQYF. In DNA form, the CDR3 reads TGTGCCAGCTCACCACGCACAGGGGGGCACGAGCAGTACTTC.

This clonotype was detected many times. The rearrangement joins TRBV18 to TRBJ1-5; possible D gene TRBD1, 5 bases. Germline V gene data show CDR1 as KGHSH and CDR2 as LQKENI. The CDR3 length is 13 residues. V was shortened by 5 bases and J by 7 bases, with 12 bases between the two germline ends. CDR3 sequence reads: CASSLDSGQPQHF. The CDR3 DNA reads TGTGCCAGCTCATTAGACAGCGGGCAGCCCCAGCATTTT.

This clonotype was counted ten times or more. The V gene is TRBV7-8, the J gene TRBJ1-6; D gene unclear. This CDR3 contains 14 residues. Germline V gives CDR1 SGHVS, CDR2 FQNEAQ. V shed 1 base and J shed 10 bases, with 11 bases lying between them. CDR3 DNA sequence: TGTGCCAGCAGCTTAGAAGGGTCCCGCTCACCCCTCCACTTT. Translation: CASSLEGSRSPLHF.